Given below is one T cell receptor beta chain in context. Antigen unknown. The table came from immunoSEQ multiplex PCR; TCRdb's copy has only in-frame clones and leaves some out. This sample has more than 25,000 clones; 55% to 75% occur once, and the top ten carry around 30%. The entry originates in a study of vaccination effects on CD4 cells after COVID-19. Trimming pared 6 bases from V and 2 bases from J, leaving 12 bases between. CDR3 length: 14 residues. Germline V gene sequence: CDR1 MDHEN, CDR2 SYDVKM. Study outcomes and limitations: Common cold coronavirus cross-reactivity was shown by only 1 of 255 vaccine-induced clones in healthy vaccinees.

Viral peptide pools were used in the ViraFEST assay to expand antigen-specific CD4+ T cells, and sequencing came afterward. Following culture for nine to ten days, CD4+ T cells were isolated. Every well got over 1.5 million PBMC, which were grown with about 10 IU/ml IL-2 and about 10 ug/ml peptides. Both day 3 and day 7 saw half the medium replaced with IL-2 medium. Material: CD4+ T cells from PBMCs cultured with HCoV-229E spike peptides, obtained before COVID-19 vaccination. The TCR originated in a human donor who received a COVID-19 vaccine. V is TRBV28 and J is TRBJ2-3; D is perhaps TRBD1 (5 bases). The chain's CDR3 is CASSGAGNTDTQYF. The CDR3 DNA follows: TGTGCCAGCAGCGGAGCAGGGAACACAGATACGCAGTATTTT.